One sample yielded the 3 T cell receptor beta chains listed below, sequenced in a study of blood T cell repertoires in COVID-19. TCRdb's copy holds only in-frame clones and misses some; the assay was immunoSEQ multiplex PCR. The data show roughly 400,000 clones, over 75% seen once. The sample consisted of PBMCs or T cells enriched from blood (not recorded which). These TCRs come from a woman under 30 who had been exposed to COVID-19.

This chain uses TRBV6-6 with TRBJ2-3; D perhaps matches TRBD2 (6 bases). Per the germline V gene, CDR1 is MNHNY and CDR2 is SVGAGI (reference sequence). V was cut by 2 bases and J by 4 bases, with 7 bases left in between. The length of the CDR3 is 13 residues. CDR3 residues: CASSYGGADTQYF. CDR3 DNA sequence: TGTGCCAGCAGTTACGGCGGGGCAGATACGCAGTATTTT.

This clone came up a few times. The genes are TRBV28 and TRBJ1-3; D gene ambiguous. Germline CDR1 and CDR2: MDHEN and SYDVKM. This CDR3 contains 13 residues. Trimming shortened V by 10 bases and J by 4 bases, and 14 bases separated the two germline ends. The CDR3 protein is CATRESSGNTIYF. CDR3 DNA: TGTGCCACCCGGGAGTCTTCGGGAAACACCATATATTTT.

The rearrangement joins TRBV18 to TRBJ2-1, with D possibly being TRBD2 (5 bases). CDR1 KGHSH and CDR2 LQKENI come from the germline V gene. V shed 5 bases and J shed 7 bases, with 15 bases lying between them. There are 14 residues in the CDR3. Here the CDR3 DNA reads TGTGCCAGCTCAATGCCCCTCCGGGATAATGAGCAGTTCTTC. Encoded protein: CASSMPLRDNEQFF.